This TCR beta chain was identified during a study of CD8 T cells in Susac syndrome (dated by TCRdb to between 2018 and 2020). With respect to the entire study: Whether CD8+ T cell activation and differentiation in Susac syndrome was antigen driven was tested using repertoire sequencing.

RNA was extracted using the RNeasy kit, and roughly 0.5 to 1 microgram was reverse transcribed with random hexamers. The immunoSEQ multiplex PCR assay, covering 54 Vbeta and 13 Jbeta segments, was used to amplify TCR beta CDR3 regions. Bias from PCR amplification was corrected by using a synthetic template baseline for primer optimization and for computational correction. For the original study's pipeline: Reads were annotated to V, D and J genes per IMGT and analyzed with immunoSEQ Analyzer, keeping only productive sequences. Clonality was calculated as one minus the Shannon entropy normalized by log2 of the number of productive unique sequences. For each patient and control, public and private clones were evaluated among the 100 most prevalent clones. Clones were defined as Susac-specific when absent from the healthy and MS cohorts, from about a thousand published viral clones and from other ImmuneACCESS disease sequences. The public sequencing data were trimmed at Q25 with fastp and processed into clonotypes with MiXCR by TCRdb, which kept only in-frame beta chains. Each record represents a unique CDR3 protein, reported with the most common genes and DNA among its rows. The V and J calls and clone size come from TCRdb's table, not from the authors' own analysis. The table for this sample lists about 200,000 distinct CDR3 sequences; approximately 93% of them were counted only once. Around 0.1% of the sample is held by the ten biggest clonotypes.

High-throughput TCR beta sequencing profiled peripheral blood CD8+ and CD4+ T cells from healthy donors, Susac syndrome patients and multiple sclerosis patients. Healthy donors were age- and sex-matched controls. CD8+ TEMRA cells were enriched by FACS, while bulk CD8+ and CD4+ T cells were purified by magnetic negative isolation. Blood was collected in EDTA tubes and processed within 24 hours, with PBMCs isolated through density gradient centrifugation. PBMCs intended for TCR sequencing were frozen in liquid nitrogen and were later thawed in a 37 degrees C water bath. The sorted or isolated CD4+, CD8+ and CD8+ TEMRA cells had a purity of 90% or higher. The germline V gene yields SGHTA for CDR1 and FQGTGA for CDR2. From the cysteine through the phenylalanine, the CDR3 covers 13 amino acids. Only the CDR3 region is kept as DNA, spanning 39 bases read in frame from base 1. Between the V and J ends, shortened by 0 bases and 5 bases respectively, the junction contains 7 bases.

Note on this clonotype: What antigen it recognizes has not been identified. No qualities accompany the bases; no much larger clone lies one base away.

What the work shows at the level of the full study, not this receptor alone: The study acknowledged that relatively few individuals were included in the TCR sequencing and HLA analysis.

This chain joins TRBV7-3 to TRBJ2-5; the D gene cannot be resolved reliably. The clonotype comes from a human donor in good health. Sample: CD4+ T cells from PBMCs. CDR3 sequence: CASSLTLRETQYF. The nucleotides are TGTGCCAGCAGCTTAACTTTGAGGGAGACCCAGTACTTC. With the rest looked up from the reference TRBV7-3 and TRBJ2-5 genes rather than sequenced, the full variable domain is GAGVSQTPSNKVTEKGKYVELRCDPISGHTALYWYRQSLGQGPEFLIYFQGTGAADDSGLPNDRFFAVRPEGSVSTLKIQRTERGDSAVYLCASSLTLRETQYFGPGTRLLVL.